This TCR beta chain was observed in a study of shared clonotypes between healthy human individuals. Whole-study findings and limits: Sorted-subset samples were not fully sequenced, rarefaction indicated.

Data came from immunoSEQ multiplex PCR; TCRdb stores just in-frame clones and leaves some out. The table includes over a million clones, 95% to 99% detected once. CDR1 is MNHNS, CDR2 SASEGT, per germline. The CDR3 consists of 12 residues. Of note for this clone: Its target is not known. A read error may account for a junction end that differs from germline.

Sequenced input: naive CD4+ T cells sorted from blood. The subset is: CD45RA+ positively selected. This chain joins TRBV6-1 and TRBJ2-7; D unclear. The origin of this receptor is a man aged 25-45 years in good health. The CDR3 loop reads CASSFGPASLDF. The CDR3 DNA reads TGTGCCAGCAGTTTTGGACCCGCCAGCCTGGACTTC.